This T cell receptor beta chain was identified during a study of tumour-infiltrating T cells in Burkitt lymphoma. Germline trimming cut 0 bases from V and 6 bases from J; bases unmatched to any gene: 10. CDR3 length: 17 residues. Germline V lookup: CDR1 SGHDN, CDR2 FVKESK. Repertoires were generated with immunoSEQ multiplex PCR, while TCRdb's copy carries only in-frame clones and drops some. This repertoire shows about 1,300 clones, approximately 85% found once; its top ten account for about 4%. This sequence joins TRBV14 and TRBJ2-7, with 11 bases identical to TRBD2. The sample was tumor tissue. This clonotype originated in a human donor with Burkitt lymphoma. CDR3 DNA sequence: TGTGCCAGCAGCCAAGACCTCCTGACTAGCGGGGTCGGCGAGCAGTACGTC. Its translation: CASSQDLLTSGVGEQYV.